This record looks at one T cell receptor beta chain sequence and its context. The identical CDR3 is also encoded by other nucleotide sequences in the sample. Original methodology: The authors estimated nucleated cell counts from reference gene primer amplification. Assay: immunoSEQ multiplex PCR; the TCRdb copy retains only in-frame clones and omits some. V and J calls and clone size follow that table, whereas D and trimming were derived from the DNA. The sample includes approximately 200,000 clones, around 88% of them seen just once. Unmatched junction bases numbered 3, after V lost 3 bases and J lost 5 bases. CDR3 length equals 13 residues. These data are taken from a study of blood T cell repertoires in COVID-19. Overall study context: Whether acute or convalescent, the COVID-19 samples came from the United States, Italy and Spain. T cells, B-cell-depleted T cells, or PBMCs provided the cDNA or gDNA that served as material.

The sample taken for sequencing was peripheral blood. J is TRBJ2-5 and V is TRBV12-3 or TRBV12-4, with 7 nucleotides matching TRBD1. This receptor was obtained from a woman in her 30s with acute or convalescent COVID-19. CDR3 region: CASSLSRGETQYF. The DNA for the CDR3 is TGTGCCAGCAGTTTGTCCAGGGGGGAGACCCAGTACTTC.